This entry lists 3 T cell receptor beta chains sequenced from one sample in a study of cytomegalovirus exposure and HLA in healthy donors. PCR primers comprised 60 Vbeta and 13 Jbeta primers. Profiled with immunoSEQ multiplex PCR; TCRdb holds only in-frame clones, not every one. Here the sample table reports 150,000 to 200,000 clones. The specimen was PBMCs. The source of these receptors is a woman in her fifties or sixties in good health and CMV-seronegative.

The genes are TRBV29-1 and TRBJ1-1; 7 positions agree with TRBD1. This CDR3 has 12 amino acids. Looked up from germline, CDR1 is SQVTM and CDR2 is ANQGSEA. Trimming at V came to 7 bases and at J to 3 bases, leaving 5 bases not matched to a gene. This CDR3 is CSALQGHTEAFF. CDR3 DNA sequence: TGCAGCGCGTTACAGGGGCACACTGAAGCTTTCTTT.

V usage is TRBV5-1 and J usage is TRBJ2-7; D uncertain. CDR1 and CDR2 (germline): SGHRS, YFSETQ. The V gene lost 8 bases and the J gene lost 3 bases, with 15 bases spanning the gap. CDR3 length: 13 residues. CDR3 loop: CASSFSGFYEQYF. In DNA form, the CDR3 reads TGCGCCAGTTCCTTCTCCGGTTTCTACGAGCAGTACTTC.

The CDR3 DNA reads as TGTGCCAGCTCACGGCCGGGACAGGGTTACTACGAGCAGTACTTC. It encodes CASSRPGQGYYEQYF. The chain employs TRBV18 and TRBJ2-7, with 9 bases fitting TRBD1. Germline V lookup: CDR1 KGHSH, CDR2 LQKENI. CDR3 length: 15 amino acids. The ends lost 4 bases at V and 3 bases at J; junction bases unmatched: 7.